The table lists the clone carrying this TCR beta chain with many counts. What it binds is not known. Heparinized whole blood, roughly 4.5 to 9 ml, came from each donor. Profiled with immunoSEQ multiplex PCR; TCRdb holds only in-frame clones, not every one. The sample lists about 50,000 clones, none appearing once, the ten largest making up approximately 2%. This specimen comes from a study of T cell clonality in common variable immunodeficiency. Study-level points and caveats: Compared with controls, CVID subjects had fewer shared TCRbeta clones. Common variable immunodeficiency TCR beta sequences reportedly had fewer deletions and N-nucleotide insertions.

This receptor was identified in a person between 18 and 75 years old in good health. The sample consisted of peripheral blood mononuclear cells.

This CDR3 is CASSVSTGVGTDTQYF. The part of the CDR3 DNA that was read is TGTGCCAGCAGTGTTTCAACAGGGGTGGGGACAGATACG. The chain carries TRBV6-1 and TRBJ2-3, with 7 positions matching TRBD1. The read falls 3 residues short of the CDR3 end, and the missing part is taken from the germline J gene. The junction had 10 bases not matched to a gene; V was cut back by 4 bases and J by 3 bases. Germline CDR1 reads MNHNS; CDR2 reads SASEGT. The CDR3 loop spans 16 amino acids.